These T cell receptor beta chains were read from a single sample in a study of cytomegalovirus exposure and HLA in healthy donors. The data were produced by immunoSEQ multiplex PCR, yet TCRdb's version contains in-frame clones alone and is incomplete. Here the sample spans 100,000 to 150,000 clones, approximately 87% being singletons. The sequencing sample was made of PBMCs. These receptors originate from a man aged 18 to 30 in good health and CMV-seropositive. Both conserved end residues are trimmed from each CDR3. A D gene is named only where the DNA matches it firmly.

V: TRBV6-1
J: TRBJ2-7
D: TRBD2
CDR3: ASSEISGGAYEQY

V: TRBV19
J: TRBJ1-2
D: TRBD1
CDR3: ASSETGFAANGYT

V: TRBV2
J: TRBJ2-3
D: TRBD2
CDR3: ASSTPQRGFTDTQY

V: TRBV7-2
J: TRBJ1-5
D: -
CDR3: ASSLGPPGSSNQPQH

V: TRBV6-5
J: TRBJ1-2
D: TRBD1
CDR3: ASNPRGQGYGYT

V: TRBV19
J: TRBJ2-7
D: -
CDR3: ASSPHPSSPNSYEQY

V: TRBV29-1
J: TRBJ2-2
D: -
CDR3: SVVGQGQTGELF

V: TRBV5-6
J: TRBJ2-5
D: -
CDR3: ASSLGRGETQY

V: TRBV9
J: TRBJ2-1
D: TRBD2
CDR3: ASSVGGGPSVSQF

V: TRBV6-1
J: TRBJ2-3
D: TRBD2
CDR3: ASSQGLVFYTDTQY

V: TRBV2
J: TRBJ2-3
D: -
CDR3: ASRAGRTDTQY

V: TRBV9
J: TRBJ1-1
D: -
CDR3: ASSLSGGPMTEAF